The sequence of this TCR beta chain was determined in a study of cytomegalovirus exposure and HLA in healthy donors. Germline CDR1 reads SGHRS; CDR2 reads YFSETQ. This CDR3 contains 16 residues. The V segment lost 2 bases and the J segment 1 base; nucleotides outside the gene matches: 7. A multiplex PCR was run with 60 Vbeta primers and 13 Jbeta primers. The repertoire was sequenced with immunoSEQ multiplex PCR; TCRdb's copy has only in-frame clones and lacks some. This sample has about 160,000 clones; roughly three quarters occur once, and the top ten carry under 1.5%. This sequence originates from a man aged 55-75 years in good health and CMV-seronegative. Sequences were obtained from PBMCs. This sequence joins TRBV5-1 and TRBJ1-1; TRBD1 agrees at 8 bases. DNA for the CDR3: TGCGCCAGCAGCTTAGTCCCAGGGGGCCCGAACACTGAAGCTTTCTTT. Translating gives CASSLVPGGPNTEAFF.